These T cell receptor beta chains were read from a single sample in a study of cytomegalovirus exposure and HLA in healthy donors. The assay was immunoSEQ multiplex PCR, and TCRdb's table has in-frame clones only and misses some. The profile shows about 160,000 clones, 82% of them singletons. The specimen was PBMCs. The receptors stem from a girl aged 5 to 17 in good health and CMV-seropositive. Each CDR3 is given with its conserved first and last residue. D genes are given only for firm matches. Size tells how often a clone was seen (once, few, many) or the class of an expanded clone, and some rows leave it out.

J gene | V gene | D gene | clone size | CDR3 DNA | CDR3 protein
TRBJ2-5 | TRBV29-1 | TRBD2 | - | TGCAGCGTTGCGGGGGGGTGGGAGACCCAGTACTTC | CSVAGGWETQYF
TRBJ2-3 | TRBV25-1 | - | - | TGTGCCAGCAGTGAGACATCCAGGTCGGATACGCAGTATTTT | CASSETSRSDTQYF
TRBJ1-4 | TRBV7-3 | TRBD1 | - | TGTGCCAGCACCCCGACAGGGGGAGACGAAAAACTGTTTTTT | CASTPTGGDEKLFF
TRBJ2-5 | TRBV7-9 | TRBD1 | few | TGTGCCAGCAGCTTACAAAACAGGGGGGAGACCCAGTACTTC | CASSLQNRGETQYF
TRBJ2-3 | TRBV7-9 | TRBD2 | - | TGTGCCAGCAGCTACGGACTAGCGGGAACAGATACGCAGTATTTT | CASSYGLAGTDTQYF
TRBJ2-3 | TRBV9 | - | - | TGTGCCAGCAGCGTAGATACAGAGGATACGCAGTATTTT | CASSVDTEDTQYF
TRBJ2-5 | TRBV29-1 | - | - | TGCAGCAGCCTCCAAGAGACCCAGTACTTC | CSSLQETQYF
TRBJ2-3 | TRBV19 | TRBD2 | - | TGTGCCAGTAGTAGGAGCGGGAGGGCCGGAGATACGCAGTATTTT | CASSRSGRAGDTQYF
TRBJ1-2 | TRBV19 | TRBD1 | - | TGTGCCAGTAGTCCTGACAGGGCATATGGCTACACCTTC | CASSPDRAYGYTF
TRBJ1-1 | TRBV4-3 | TRBD1 | few | TGCGCCAGCAGCCCACGACAGGGGGCGAACACTGAAGCTTTCTTT | CASSPRQGANTEAFF
TRBJ1-2 | TRBV19 | - | - | TGTGCCAGTAGTCTACAGGGTTTGGGGAACTATGGCTACACCTTC | CASSLQGLGNYGYTF
TRBJ2-7 | TRBV5-8 | - | - | TGTGCCAGCAGCCGTTTCGCAGAACCCTACGAGCAGTACTTC | CASSRFAEPYEQYF
TRBJ2-7 | TRBV4-1 | TRBD1 | - | TGCGCCAGCAGCCAGGACATCAACAGGGGAGCCCTCTACGAGCAGTACTTC | CASSQDINRGALYEQYF
TRBJ2-5 | TRBV7-2 | - | few | TGTGCCAGCATCAAGGTTCGAGGGCCCCAAGAGACCCAGTACTTC | CASIKVRGPQETQYF
TRBJ1-6 | TRBV6-5 | - | - | TGTGCCAGCAGTTATTCCGGCTGGATCCGGGAATCACCCCTCCACTTT | CASSYSGWIRESPLHF
TRBJ1-1 | TRBV7-9 | - | - | TGTGCCAGCAGCTTACTCTCGGGGAACACTGAAGCTTTCTTT | CASSLLSGNTEAFF
TRBJ2-7 | TRBV29-1 | TRBD2 | - | TGCAGCGTCGTCGGACTAGCGGGGTTCAGCTCCTACGAGCAGTACTTC | CSVVGLAGFSSYEQYF
TRBJ2-7 | TRBV5-4 | TRBD1 | - | TGTGCCAGCAGCTCGGGACAGGGGACCTACGAGCAGTACTTC | CASSSGQGTYEQYF
TRBJ2-2 | TRBV19 | - | - | TGTGCCAGTAGTATGCCTAGCCCCGTCGGGGAGCTGTTTTTT | CASSMPSPVGELFF
TRBJ1-5 | TRBV7-6 | - | - | TGTGCCAGCAGCTTAGGGGATAGGCGGGCCACTAATCAGCCCCAGCATTTT | CASSLGDRRATNQPQHF
TRBJ1-1 | TRBV5-4 | - | once | TGTGCCAGCAGCTTGGGACCCAGGGGGAACACTGAAGCTTTCTTT | CASSLGPRGNTEAFF
TRBJ1-2 | TRBV2 | TRBD1 | few | TGTGCCAGCAGTCCTACAGGGGCCGGGGACGGCTACACCTTC | CASSPTGAGDGYTF
TRBJ2-7 | TRBV6-1 | TRBD1 | once | TGTGCCAGCAGTGAAGACAGGGGCAACTCCTACGAGCAGTACTTC | CASSEDRGNSYEQYF
TRBJ2-1 | TRBV15 | - | few | TGTGCCACCAGCAGAGACGGGGACATTTACAATGAGCAGTTCTTC | CATSRDGDIYNEQFF
TRBJ2-7 | TRBV27 | - | - | TGTGCCAGCAGTACCCTCCCGGACAGCTACGAGCAGTACTTC | CASSTLPDSYEQYF
TRBJ2-7 | TRBV15 | TRBD1 | few | TGTGCCACCAGCAGGCGACTTGGGACAGACTACGAGCAGTACTTC | CATSRRLGTDYEQYF
TRBJ1-5 | TRBV4-1 | - | - | TGCGCCAGCAGCCAAGGGACTGGCCGGACTTTTAGCAATCAGCCCCAGCATTTT | CASSQGTGRTFSNQPQHF
TRBJ2-3 | TRBV27 | - | - | TGTGCCAGCAGTCCGGGGAGAGCGTCAGATACGCAGTATTTT | CASSPGRASDTQYF
TRBJ2-1 | TRBV11-3 | - | - | TGTGCCAGCAGCCGCCGCTCCCCTGACAGCGATGAGCAGTTCTTC | CASSRRSPDSDEQFF
TRBJ2-3 | TRBV5-6 | - | - | TGTGCCAGCAGCTCCAGGCCAGATACGCAGTATTTT | CASSSRPDTQYF
TRBJ2-7 | TRBV15 | - | - | TGTGCCACCAGCAGCAGCTCCTACGAGCAGTACTTC | CATSSSSYEQYF
TRBJ1-2 | TRBV15 | - | - | TGTGCCACCAGCAGAGATTTTGGAGGGTCAGATGGCTACACCTTC | CATSRDFGGSDGYTF
TRBJ2-1 | TRBV7-3 | - | - | TGTGCCAGCAGCTTAACAGAGTCCTCCTACAATGAGCAGTTCTTC | CASSLTESSYNEQFF
TRBJ2-4 | TRBV6-4 | TRBD2 | few | TGTGCCAGTCCTAGCGGGGGGGCGGACATTCAGTACTTC | CASPSGGADIQYF
TRBJ2-1 | TRBV5-1 | TRBD2 | - | TGCGCCAGCAGCCCTGGACTAGCGGGAGGGTACAATGAGCAGTTCTTC | CASSPGLAGGYNEQFF
TRBJ2-7 | TRBV5-4 | TRBD2 | - | TGTGCCAGCAGCTTCCCTAGCGGGGGTACCTACGAGCAGTACTTC | CASSFPSGGTYEQYF
TRBJ2-3 | TRBV4-2 | - | - | TGTGCCAGCAGCCCCGATAGCAGCACAGATACGCAGTATTTT | CASSPDSSTDTQYF
TRBJ1-1 | TRBV19 | - | - | TGTGCCAGTCTGATGGGGGGGAACACTGAAGCTTTCTTT | CASLMGGNTEAFF
TRBJ1-1 | TRBV29-1 | - | once | TGCAGCGTGGTTACTCCCCTCGGGTCTGAAGCTTTCTTT | CSVVTPLGSEAFF
TRBJ1-1 | TRBV5-1 | TRBD1 | - | TGCGCCAGCAGCTCCCCCCGGACAGGGGGATCGGGAGCTTTCTTT | CASSSPRTGGSGAFF
TRBJ1-4 | TRBV20-1 | - | - | TGCAGTGCCCGGGTTAATGAAAAACTGTTTTTT | CSARVNEKLFF
TRBJ2-7 | TRBV7-2 | - | - | TGTGCCAGCAGCACAGACATCGACTACGAGCAGTACTTC | CASSTDIDYEQYF
TRBJ1-5 | TRBV21-1 | - | once | TGTGCCAGCAGCACCTTTCAGGACTGTCAGCCCCAGCATTTT | CASSTFQDCQPQHF
TRBJ2-7 | TRBV5-4 | TRBD1 | - | TGTGCCAGCAGCTTGGGACAGGGTAAGGCCTACGAGCAGTACTTC | CASSLGQGKAYEQYF
TRBJ2-7 | TRBV30 | TRBD1 | - | TGTGCCTGGAGAATGGCGACAGGGTTCGACGAGCAGTACTTC | CAWRMATGFDEQYF
TRBJ2-2 | TRBV9 | - | - | TGTGCCAGCAGCGTAGGCGCGGCGACTCGGACCGGGGAGCTGTTTTTT | CASSVGAATRTGELFF
TRBJ1-2 | TRBV28 | TRBD1 | - | TGTGCCAGCAGTTTGGCAGGGGGCAACTATGGCTACACCTTC | CASSLAGGNYGYTF
TRBJ2-1 | TRBV27 | - | - | TGTGCCAGCAGTTTGACAGTGAGCTCCTACAATGAGCAGTTCTTC | CASSLTVSSYNEQFF
TRBJ2-1 | TRBV7-9 | - | - | TGTGCCAGCAGCTTGGACAGCTACAATGAGCAGTTCTTC | CASSLDSYNEQFF
TRBJ1-3 | TRBV5-1 | - | - | TGCGCCAGCAGCTTGTCTACAGGGCCTGGAAACACCATATATTTT | CASSLSTGPGNTIYF
TRBJ2-5 | TRBV6-1 | - | - | TGTGCCAGCAGTGAAATTTTGGCGGTAGGTGGAGAGACCCAGTACTTC | CASSEILAVGGETQYF
TRBJ2-5 | TRBV28 | TRBD2 | - | TGTGCCAGCAGTTTTGGTGGGACTACCCAAGAGACCCAGTACTTC | CASSFGGTTQETQYF
TRBJ2-1 | TRBV18 | TRBD1 | few | TGTGCCAGCTCATCAGATGGGACAGACAATGAGCAGTTCTTC | CASSSDGTDNEQFF
TRBJ2-7 | TRBV29-1 | - | - | TGCAGCGTTGAAGGACTACTCTACGAGCAGTACTTC | CSVEGLLYEQYF